The T cell receptor (beta chain) under discussion was sequenced for a study of regulatory T cells in long-lasting Graves disease. Study-level findings and limits: Less diverse TCR repertoires were seen in persistent Graves' patients than in newly diagnosed ones.

J lost 6 bases, V lost 5 bases, and 15 bases had no gene match. Germline lookup yields CDR1 SEHNR and CDR2 FQNEAQ (reference sequence). This CDR3 has 16 amino acids. The table lists this clonotype with many counts. Its antigen is as yet unknown. The time point denotes: newly diagnosed GD, antithyroid drugs for less than 3 months. PBMCs provided the RNA from which the TCR library was made. CDR3 regions were amplified by Arm-PCR using iRepertoire HTBI primers to build TCR beta libraries. TCRdb re-called the multiplex PCR reads through MiXCR, storing one row per CDR3 protein. The sample contains some 490,000 distinct CDR3 sequences, approximately 12% of which appear only once. These sequences were also reported in another study, on T cells in Graves' hyperthyroidism and ophthalmopathy. This second report adds: The TCR CDR3 was amplified in a first-round RT-PCR using the HTBI primer set. Peripheral blood also featured most of the thyroid clonotypes expanded above 0.001.

This TCR came from a woman aged 25 to 39 with Graves disease. The chain joins TRBV7-9 to TRBJ2-7; the match to TRBD2 covers 8 bases. Sequencing used peripheral blood mononuclear cells (PBMCs), obtained at new diagnosis, from a patient treated with antithyroid drugs. As DNA, the CDR3 is TGTGCCAGCAGCCCCCCCATTTTCTTAGCGGGAAGCGAGCAGTACTTC. Translation: CASSPPIFLAGSEQYF.